The TCR beta chain described here comes from a study of technical replicates of blood from several donors (dated by TCRdb to about 2017). On this clone: No cognate antigen has been identified for it. One base away there is no much larger clone; base qualities are not given.

Library construction relied on the immunoSEQ multiplex PCR assay. TCRdb retrieved this table from immuneACCESS and kept in-frame rearrangements only. Not all clones are present; in checked studies, unresolved V genes account for under half, and no reason is known for the remainder. Here the sample has tens of thousands of clones; approximately 95% occur a single time. The ten largest clones take up more than 0.2% of the sample. The sequence was obtained from a human donor in good health. The sample consisted of T cells isolated from PBMCs.

The DNA sequence is TGCGCCAGCAGCCAAGAGGTGGGAGTAAATTCACCCCTCCACTTT. This is translated as CASSQEVGVNSPLHF. This receptor chain uses TRBV4-1 and TRBJ1-6; the D gene is unclear. The V end loses 0 bases and the J end loses 7 bases, and a stretch of 10 bases separates them. CDR1 and CDR2 were assigned from the germline V gene as MGHRA and YSYEKL. Counted from cysteine to phenylalanine, this CDR3 has 15 amino acids. Of all the DNA, just the CDR3 is kept, 45 bases in frame from base 1.